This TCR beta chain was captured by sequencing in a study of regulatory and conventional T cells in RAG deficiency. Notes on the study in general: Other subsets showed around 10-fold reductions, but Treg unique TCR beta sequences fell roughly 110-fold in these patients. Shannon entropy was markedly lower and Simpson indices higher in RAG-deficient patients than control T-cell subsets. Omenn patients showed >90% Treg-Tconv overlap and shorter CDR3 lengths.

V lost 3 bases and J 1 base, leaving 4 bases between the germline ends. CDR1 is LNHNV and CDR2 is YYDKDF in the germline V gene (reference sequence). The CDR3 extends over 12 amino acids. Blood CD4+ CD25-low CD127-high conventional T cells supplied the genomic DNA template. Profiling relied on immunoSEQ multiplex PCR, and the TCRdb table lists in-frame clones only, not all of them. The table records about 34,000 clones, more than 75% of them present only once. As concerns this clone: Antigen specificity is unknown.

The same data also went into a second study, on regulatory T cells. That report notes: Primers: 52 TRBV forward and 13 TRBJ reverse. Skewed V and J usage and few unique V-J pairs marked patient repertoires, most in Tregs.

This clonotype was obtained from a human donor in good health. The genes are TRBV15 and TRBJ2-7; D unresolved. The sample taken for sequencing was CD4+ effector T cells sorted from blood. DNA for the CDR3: TGTGCCACCAGCAGCCAGTCCTACGAGCAGTACTTC. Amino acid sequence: CATSSQSYEQYF.